What follows describes a single T cell receptor beta chain. Different DNA sequences within this sample yield the same CDR3. Per the original data handling: Amplification of reference gene primers was used by the study to estimate nucleated cell counts. The method was immunoSEQ multiplex PCR; TCRdb's version includes in-frame clones alone and lacks a portion of them. D and trimming were read from the DNA, whereas the V and J calls and clone size are those reported in that table. The table includes around 300,000 clones, around 90% detected once. This specimen belongs to a study of blood T cell repertoires in COVID-19. Study-level background: From the United States, Italy and Spain came samples of acute and convalescent COVID-19.

J lost 3 bases, V lost 2 bases, and 0 bases had no gene match. Germline lookup yields CDR1 MNHEY and CDR2 SMNVEV (reference sequence). The CDR3 is 13 amino acids. This study enrolled people aged 18 to 89 from roughly 22 US geographic areas. Categorization into cohorts depended on clinical history that participants reported. The sequenced material came from PBMCs or T cells enriched from blood (not recorded which). The chain uses TRBV27 and TRBJ1-2; 7 bases match TRBD1. This clonotype was obtained from a woman between 18 and 29 years old with acute COVID-19. The CDR3 loop is CASSLDRDYGYTF. The CDR3 DNA reads TGTGCCAGCAGTTTAGACAGGGACTATGGCTACACCTTC.